The clone carrying this TCR beta chain was recorded many times. This sample is part of a study of regulatory T cells in long-lasting Graves disease. Time point described: newly diagnosed GD, antithyroid drugs for less than 3 months. After RNA was extracted from PBMCs, the TCR library was made from it. The CDR3 totals 16 residues. Germline CDR1 is MNHEY and CDR2 is SMNVEV (reference sequence). Trimming took 5 bases from V and 0 from J, leaving 15 bases between them. CDR3 regions were amplified by Arm-PCR using iRepertoire HTBI primers to build TCR beta libraries. Each CDR3 protein gets one entry after TCRdb re-called the multiplex PCR reads with MiXCR. The data contain about 370,000 distinct CDR3 sequences, roughly a sixth of them singletons.

The source was peripheral blood mononuclear cells (PBMCs), collected at new diagnosis, from a patient treated with antithyroid drugs. The gene calls are TRBV27 and TRBJ2-3, with a weak D call TRBD1 (6 bases). This receptor was obtained from a female donor with Graves disease. This CDR3 is CASSILGTRSTDTQYF. CDR3 bases: TGTGCCAGCAGTATTCTGGGGACACGTAGCACAGATACGCAGTATTTT.